This T cell receptor beta chain came from a study of OX40 agonist ivuxolimab in advanced cancers. Study at large: A diagnosis of hepatocellular carcinoma, melanoma, renal cell or head and neck cancer was present in dose-escalation patients.

Any history of autoimmune disease or systemic immunosuppression disqualified patients. As for this clone: Its antigen is unidentified.

Study-wide findings and caveats: Several nonresponders also turned out to have low normalized T-cell clonal expansion. What antigens the expanded peripheral T cells recognized was never established.

Germline loops: CDR1 MDHEN, CDR2 SYDVKM. The CDR3 totals 15 residues. Trimming took off 5 bases at V and 5 bases at J, with 13 bases between the two ends. Sequenced by immunoSEQ multiplex PCR; TCRdb stores in-frame clones only, minus some. The sample lists around 63,000 clones; approximately 90% were seen once. This rearrangement joins TRBV28 to TRBJ1-6, with D perhaps TRBD1 (6 bases). The sample was CD4+ or CD8+ T cells sorted from blood, taken in a trial of the OX40 agonist ivuxolimab. The clonotype originates from an adult with an advanced solid tumor such as melanoma, head and neck, liver or kidney cancer. CDR3 in amino acids: CASSRRTVNNSPLHF. CDR3 nucleotide sequence: TGTGCCAGCAGTCGAAGGACAGTTAATAATTCACCCCTCCACTTT.